At least ten counts were recorded for the clone carrying this TCR beta chain. This entry belongs to a study of patients and donors after allogeneic stem cell transplantation. TCRdb re-called the RT-PCR reads with MiXCR, one entry per CDR3 protein. The table lists around 240,000 distinct CDR3 sequences, 12% to 15% of them singletons. This clonotype originated in a human donor who was either an allogeneic HSCT recipient or a stem cell or donor lymphocyte infusion donor (not recorded which). It is not recorded whose cells these are; they may come from a transplant donor. Sequencing was done on a sample of blood, either unsorted or a sorted T cell fraction (not recorded which).

The CDR3 reads CSVEVGDEQYF. The CDR3, as DNA: TGCAGCGTTGAAGTTGGGGACGAGCAGTACTTC. The chain combines TRBV29-1 with TRBJ2-7; D not certain. Germline CDR1 is SQVTM and CDR2 is ANQGSEA. This CDR3 spans 11 amino acids. V shed 1 base and J shed 5 bases, with 6 bases lying between them.